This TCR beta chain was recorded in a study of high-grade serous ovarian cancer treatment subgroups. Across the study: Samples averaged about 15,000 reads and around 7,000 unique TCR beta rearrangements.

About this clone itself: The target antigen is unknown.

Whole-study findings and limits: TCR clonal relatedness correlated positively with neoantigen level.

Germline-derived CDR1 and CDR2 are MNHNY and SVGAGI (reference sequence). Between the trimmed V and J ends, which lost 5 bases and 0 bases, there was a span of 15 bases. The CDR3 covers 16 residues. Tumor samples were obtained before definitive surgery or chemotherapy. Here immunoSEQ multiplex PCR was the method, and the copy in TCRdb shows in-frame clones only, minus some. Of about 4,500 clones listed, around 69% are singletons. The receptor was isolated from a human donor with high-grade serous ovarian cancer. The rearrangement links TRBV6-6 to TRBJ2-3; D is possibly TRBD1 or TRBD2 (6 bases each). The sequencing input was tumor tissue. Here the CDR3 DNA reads TGTGCCAGCAGTGGGGAGGACAGCCCTAGCACAGATACGCAGTATTTT. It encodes CASSGEDSPSTDTQYF.